Detailed here is one T cell receptor beta chain. For TCR beta, libraries came from iRepertoire HTBI primers and Arm-PCR of CDR3 regions. A single record per CDR3 protein comes from TCRdb applying MiXCR to the multiplex PCR reads. This table has 200,000 to 250,000 distinct CDR3 sequences, around 16% appearing once. This sample's time point: newly diagnosed GD, antithyroid drugs for less than 3 months. The TCR library used RNA extracted from PBMCs. These data originate in a study of regulatory T cells in long-lasting Graves disease. The receptor's source is a female donor with Graves disease. Sequences were derived from peripheral blood mononuclear cells (PBMCs), sampled at new diagnosis, from a patient treated with antithyroid drugs.

The CDR3 DNA is TGTGCCAGTAGGCTCGGGGGGACACAGGGGTCGGATTCACCCCTCCACTTT. Protein product: CASRLGGTQGSDSPLHF. The gene calls are TRBV19 and TRBJ1-6, with 7 bases lining up with TRBD1. The V gene's germline CDR1 is LNHDA and CDR2 SQIVND (reference sequence). Trimming removed 6 bases from V and 8 bases from J; junction bases left unmatched: 16. The CDR3 spans 17 residues.